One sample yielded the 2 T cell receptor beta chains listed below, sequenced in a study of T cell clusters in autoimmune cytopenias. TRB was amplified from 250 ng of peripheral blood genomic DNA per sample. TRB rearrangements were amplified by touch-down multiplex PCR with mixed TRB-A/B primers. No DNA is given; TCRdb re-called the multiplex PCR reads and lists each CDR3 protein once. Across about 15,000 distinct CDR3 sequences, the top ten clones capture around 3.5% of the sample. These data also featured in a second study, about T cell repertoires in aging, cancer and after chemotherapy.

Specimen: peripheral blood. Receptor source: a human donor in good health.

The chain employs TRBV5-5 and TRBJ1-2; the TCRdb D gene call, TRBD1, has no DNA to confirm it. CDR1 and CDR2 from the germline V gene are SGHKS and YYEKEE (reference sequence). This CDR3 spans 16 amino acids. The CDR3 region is CASSPEWTGGMYGYTF.

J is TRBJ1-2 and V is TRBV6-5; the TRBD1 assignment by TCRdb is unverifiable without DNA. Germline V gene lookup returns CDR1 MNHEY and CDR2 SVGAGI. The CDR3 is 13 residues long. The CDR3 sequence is CASKGGPGYGYTF.